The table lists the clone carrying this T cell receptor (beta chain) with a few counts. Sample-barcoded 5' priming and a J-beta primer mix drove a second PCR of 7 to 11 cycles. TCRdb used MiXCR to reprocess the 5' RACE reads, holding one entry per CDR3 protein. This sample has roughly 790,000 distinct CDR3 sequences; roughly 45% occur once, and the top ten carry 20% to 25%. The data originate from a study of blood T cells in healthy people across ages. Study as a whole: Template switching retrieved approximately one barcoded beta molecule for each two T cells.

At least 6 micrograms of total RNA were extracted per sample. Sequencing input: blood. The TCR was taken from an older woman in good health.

The CDR3 sequence: CASSRTEYNSPLHF. The CDR3 DNA is TGTGCCAGCAGCCGGACAGAATATAATTCACCCCTCCACTTT. V usage is TRBV6-1 and J usage is TRBJ1-6; maybe TRBD1 (6 bases). Between the trimmed V and J ends, which lost 6 bases and 4 bases, there was a span of 10 bases. Germline CDR1 and CDR2: MNHNS and SASEGT. The CDR3 is 14 amino acids.